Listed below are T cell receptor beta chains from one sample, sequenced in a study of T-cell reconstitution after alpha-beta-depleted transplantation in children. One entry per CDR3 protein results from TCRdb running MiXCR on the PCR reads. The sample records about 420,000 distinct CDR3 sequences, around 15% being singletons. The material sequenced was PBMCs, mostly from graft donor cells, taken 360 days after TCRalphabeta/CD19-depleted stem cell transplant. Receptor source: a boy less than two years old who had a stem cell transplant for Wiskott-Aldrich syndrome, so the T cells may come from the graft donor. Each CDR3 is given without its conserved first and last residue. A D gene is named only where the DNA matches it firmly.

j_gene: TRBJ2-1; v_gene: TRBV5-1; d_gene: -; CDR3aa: ASSKIARGTNEQF
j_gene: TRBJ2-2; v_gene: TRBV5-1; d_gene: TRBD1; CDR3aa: ASSWPGQEVNTGELF
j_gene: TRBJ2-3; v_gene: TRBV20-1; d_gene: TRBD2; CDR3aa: SALPPSGRASDTQY
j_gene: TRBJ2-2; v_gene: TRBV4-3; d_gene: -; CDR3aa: ASSQDYSFIGELF
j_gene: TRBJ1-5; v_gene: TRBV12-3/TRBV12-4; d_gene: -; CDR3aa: ASSLEGGWNQPQH
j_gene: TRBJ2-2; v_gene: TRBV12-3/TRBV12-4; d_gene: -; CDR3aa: ASSLGTVDTGELF
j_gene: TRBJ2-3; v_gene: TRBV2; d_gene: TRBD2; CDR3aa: ASSITSGSATDTQY
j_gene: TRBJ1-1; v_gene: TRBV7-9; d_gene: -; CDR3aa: ASSLDMPNTEAF
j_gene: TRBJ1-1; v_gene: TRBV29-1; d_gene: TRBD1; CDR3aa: STQGAPGTEAF
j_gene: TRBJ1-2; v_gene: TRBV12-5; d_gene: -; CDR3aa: ASGSSGHGYT
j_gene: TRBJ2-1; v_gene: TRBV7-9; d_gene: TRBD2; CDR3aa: ASDGREGRNEQF
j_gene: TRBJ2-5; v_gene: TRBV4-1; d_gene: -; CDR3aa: ASSQRVKETQY
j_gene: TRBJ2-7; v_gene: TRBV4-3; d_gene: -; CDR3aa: ASSQVSASYEQY
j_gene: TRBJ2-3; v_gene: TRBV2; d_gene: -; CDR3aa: ASSEVTLPDTQY
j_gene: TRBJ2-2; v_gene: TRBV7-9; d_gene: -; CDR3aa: ATHLVRVTGELF
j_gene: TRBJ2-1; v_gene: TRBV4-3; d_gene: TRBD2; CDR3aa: ASSKLPTGGSEQF
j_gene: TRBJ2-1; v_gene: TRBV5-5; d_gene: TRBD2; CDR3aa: ASSPSGVHNEQF
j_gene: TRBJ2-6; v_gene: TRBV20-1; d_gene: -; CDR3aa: SARVPTASFSGANVLT
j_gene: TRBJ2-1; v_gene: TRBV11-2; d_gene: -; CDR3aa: ASSFGSGTYNEQF
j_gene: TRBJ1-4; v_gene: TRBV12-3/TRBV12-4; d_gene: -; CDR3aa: ASSLGYTGLATNEKLF